A selection of T cell receptor beta chains follows, all from one sample in a study of cytomegalovirus exposure and HLA in healthy donors. Profiling relied on immunoSEQ multiplex PCR, and the TCRdb table lists in-frame clones only, not all of them. The sample lists around 300,000 clones; just over 85% were seen once. The sequenced sample was PBMCs. The receptors shown here come from a woman aged 18 to 35 in good health and CMV-seronegative. Each CDR3 is given without its conserved first and last residue. A D gene is named only where the DNA matches it firmly.

. | TRBJ2-7 | TRBV11-2 | ASSLRGRYEQY
. | TRBJ2-7 | TRBV4-2 | ASRGGRGGSYEQY
. | TRBJ2-1 | TRBV7-3 | ASSLGSAGIGNEQF
TRBD1 | TRBJ2-2 | TRBV9 | ASSATGGTNTGELF
TRBD1 | TRBJ1-1 | TRBV29-1 | SARGTANTEAF
. | TRBJ2-7 | TRBV4-3 | ASSQGLTGYEQY
. | TRBJ1-1 | TRBV5-1 | ASSLAGQGMNTEAF
. | TRBJ2-7 | TRBV4-1 | ASSPLTGKDGEQY
. | TRBJ1-5 | TRBV30 | AWSDKYRVRNQPQH
TRBD2 | TRBJ2-1 | TRBV2 | ASSEEAGGFLSSYNEQF
TRBD2 | TRBJ2-7 | TRBV13 | ASSMSGRDSYEQY
TRBD2 | TRBJ2-7 | TRBV12-5 | ASGLALGGRKEQY
TRBD1 | TRBJ1-5 | TRBV11-2 | ASSFDRGHQPQH
. | TRBJ1-1 | TRBV2 | ASRPQPGQQNTEAF
TRBD1 | TRBJ1-6 | TRBV6-5 | ASSNLGQTNSPLH
. | TRBJ2-3 | TRBV9 | ASSVEGDHTDTQY
TRBD1 | TRBJ1-1 | TRBV13 | ASSAQGAEAF
TRBD2 | TRBJ2-7 | TRBV4-3 | ASSQERNWGAGPAYEQY
. | TRBJ1-6 | TRBV9 | ASSLGLDYSPLH
. | TRBJ1-6 | TRBV18 | ASSPPSVSIEFPYNSPLH
. | TRBJ1-4 | TRBV7-6 | ASTPGKGREKLF
TRBD1 | TRBJ2-5 | TRBV7-6 | ASSLTGSGETQY
. | TRBJ1-5 | TRBV10-3 | AISDSPDRLTFLGNQPQH
. | TRBJ1-1 | TRBV7-6 | ASREDSNTEAF